The source of this T cell receptor (beta chain) is a study of T cell responses to AZD1222 COVID-19 vaccine. As regards this clone: What it binds is not known.

Whole-study results and caveats: Unmutated variant regions reportedly attract nearly half of all spike-specific TCRs. Mapped onto spike, vaccine-associated CD4 TCRs spanned it and were dominant at 160-218 and 743-854.

The germline V gene has CDR1 LGHDT and CDR2 YNNKEL (reference sequence). V lost 1 base and J lost 11, with 14 bases in between. The CDR3 has 13 amino acids. Some clones are missing from TCRdb's copy, which holds only in-frame ones; the method was immunoSEQ multiplex PCR. The table lists some 130,000 clones, about 93% of them singletons. This sequence was found in an adult in good health. V is TRBV3-1 (or the pseudogene TRBV3-2) and J is TRBJ1-1, with D uncertain. The specimen was peripheral blood, collected on day 0 of AZD1222 vaccination. As DNA, the CDR3 is TGTGCCAGCAGCCAAGCATCACAATCCGGGGCTTTCTTT. Protein sequence: CASSQASQSGAFF.